The clone carrying this T cell receptor (beta chain) was seen more than once but under ten times. Antigen specificity is unknown. CDR1 and CDR2 (germline): SNHLY, FYNNEI. Trimming shortened V by 5 bases and J by 9 bases, and 20 bases separated the two germline ends. The CDR3 runs 15 residues. This sample stems from a study of T cells in Graves' hyperthyroidism and ophthalmopathy. Study-wide points: With a median lead of around 6.7 months before onset, the model predicted ophthalmopathy. The majority of expanded thyroid clonotypes above 0.001 also appeared in blood. A model of 13 V-J features distinguished ophthalmopathy from stable hyperthyroidism.

RNA transcripts yielded amplified TCR beta CDR3 regions. The HTBI primer set drove a first-round RT-PCR of the TCR CDR3. TCRdb ran MiXCR on the multiplex PCR reads and lists one entry per CDR3 protein. The sample has 300,000 to 500,000 distinct CDR3 sequences; approximately 15% are singletons. Clinical symptoms, serum thyroxine and TRAb, thyroid ultrasound and orbital computed tomography were used for the diagnoses. The TCR sequence derives from a woman aged 30 to 39 with Graves' hyperthyroidism. The chain couples TRBV2 to TRBJ2-4, with D hard to call. Sequencing was carried out using blood. The CDR3: CASSTAQNRPLIQYF. The CDR3 DNA reads TGTGCCAGCAGTACCGCCCAAAACCGACCTCTCATTCAGTACTTC.